These T cell receptor beta chains were read from a single sample in a study of blood T cell repertoires in COVID-19. Measured with immunoSEQ multiplex PCR; TCRdb has only the in-frame clones, and not every one. The sample carries more than 200,000 clones, around 81% recorded once. Sequencing was performed on peripheral blood. These receptors all come from a man aged 50 to 59 with active or convalescent COVID-19. Each CDR3 is given with its conserved first and last residue. The D gene is left open where the match is weak. A row's size may be missing; if present it is once, few, many or a size class.

>.|TRBJ1-5|.|TRBV7-2
TGTGCCAGCAGCCCGTCCGGGGGAAATCAGCCCCAGCATTTT
CASSPSGGNQPQHF
>TRBD1|TRBJ2-7|.|TRBV19
TGTGCCAGTAGTACTGGACAGGGGCGATACGAGCAGTACTTC
CASSTGQGRYEQYF
>TRBD1|TRBJ2-2|.|TRBV5-8
TGTGCCAGCAGCTTGAGGGGGCCGAACACCGGGGAGCTGTTTTTT
CASSLRGPNTGELFF
>TRBD1|TRBJ2-6|once|TRBV15
TGTGCCACCAGCAGAGAGGGGACAGCTGGGGCCAACGTCCTGACTTTC
CATSREGTAGANVLTF
>TRBD1|TRBJ1-1|.|TRBV7-3
TGTGCCAGCAGCTTCACCGGGACAGCGAACACTGAAGCTTTCTTT
CASSFTGTANTEAFF
>.|TRBJ2-4|.|TRBV7-9
TGTGCCAGCAGCGAGCCACAGGTAGCCAAAAACATTCAGTACTTC
CASSEPQVAKNIQYF
>.|TRBJ2-1|.|TRBV28
TGTGCCAGCAGCCCCATTCGGCGGGGGCCCGTCTGGGAGCAGTTCTTC
CASSPIRRGPVWEQFF
>.|TRBJ2-1|.|TRBV4-2
TGTGCCAGCAGCCAAGACAGGGTCAATGAGCAGTTCTTC
CASSQDRVNEQFF
>TRBD1|TRBJ1-1|.|TRBV6-5
TGTGCCAGCAGCGGACAGGGGATGGCTTTCTTT
CASSGQGMAFF
>.|TRBJ1-6|.|TRBV5-1
TGCGCCAGCAGCTTTGGGGGGGCGGTAAATAATTCACCCCTCCACTTT
CASSFGGAVNNSPLHF
>.|TRBJ1-6|.|TRBV30
TGTGCCTGGAGACGGGGGTCACCCCTCCACTTT
CAWRRGSPLHF
>TRBD1|TRBJ1-1|.|TRBV15
TGTGCCACCAGCAGAGATTTGGGACAGGGGGCGAACACTGAAGCTTTCTTT
CATSRDLGQGANTEAFF
>.|TRBJ2-3|.|TRBV6-4
TGTGCCAGCAGTCAGAGCAGCGGGTCGGATACGCAGTATTTT
CASSQSSGSDTQYF
>TRBD1|TRBJ2-5|.|TRBV25-1
TGTGCCAGCTCTGAGGGACAGGGATTCCGCTGGGACTTC
CASSEGQGFRWDF
>.|TRBJ2-1|.|TRBV11-2
TGTGCCAGCAGCTTAGTTACCCCGGGACAATCCTACAATGAGCAGTTCTTC
CASSLVTPGQSYNEQFF
>TRBD1|TRBJ1-2|once|TRBV5-1
TGCGCCAGCAGCCCACAGGGGGCGTCTAACTATGGCTACACCTTC
CASSPQGASNYGYTF
>TRBD2|TRBJ2-5|.|TRBV5-1
TGCGCCAGCAGCTTCGAGACTAGCGAGACCCAGTACTTC
CASSFETSETQYF
>.|TRBJ2-3|.|TRBV11-2
TGTGCCAGCAGCTTAGTAGCCGGGGGAGTCGATACGCAGTATTTT
CASSLVAGGVDTQYF
>TRBD1|TRBJ2-1|.|TRBV5-4
TGTGCCAGCAGCGGGGGACAGCCTTACAATGAGCAGTTCTTC
CASSGGQPYNEQFF
>.|TRBJ2-1|.|TRBV19
TGTGCCAGTAGCCAAGTTGTCCAAAGGGGTGAGCAGTTCTTC
CASSQVVQRGEQFF
>.|TRBJ1-6|.|TRBV6-6
TGTGCCAGCAGAAGGACTGTTAATTCACCCCTCCACTTT
CASRRTVNSPLHF
>TRBD2|TRBJ2-1|.|TRBV7-2
TGTGCCAGCAGCCCGATAGCGGGGGGGCTAGGATCCTACAATGAGCAGTTCTTC
CASSPIAGGLGSYNEQFF
>TRBD1|TRBJ2-3|once|TRBV7-9
TGTGCCACCAAAAAACAGGGGACCCTCACAGATACGCAGTATTTT
CATKKQGTLTDTQYF
>.|TRBJ1-5|.|TRBV19
TGTGCCAGTAGTGCGTCGACAGTAGCAAATCAGCCCCAGCATTTT
CASSASTVANQPQHF
>TRBD2|TRBJ2-2|.|TRBV7-9
TGTGCCAGCAGCCCTCAAGGACTAGCGACCGGGGAGCTGTTTTTT
CASSPQGLATGELFF
>.|TRBJ2-7|once|TRBV27
TGTGCCAGCAGTTTGAGGGAGACGTCCTACGAGCAGTACTTC
CASSLRETSYEQYF
>TRBD1|TRBJ1-1|.|TRBV5-6
TGTGCCAGCAGTAAAAAATGGGGTGGACAGGGGGCCAGGAACACTGAAGCTTTCTTT
CASSKKWGGQGARNTEAFF